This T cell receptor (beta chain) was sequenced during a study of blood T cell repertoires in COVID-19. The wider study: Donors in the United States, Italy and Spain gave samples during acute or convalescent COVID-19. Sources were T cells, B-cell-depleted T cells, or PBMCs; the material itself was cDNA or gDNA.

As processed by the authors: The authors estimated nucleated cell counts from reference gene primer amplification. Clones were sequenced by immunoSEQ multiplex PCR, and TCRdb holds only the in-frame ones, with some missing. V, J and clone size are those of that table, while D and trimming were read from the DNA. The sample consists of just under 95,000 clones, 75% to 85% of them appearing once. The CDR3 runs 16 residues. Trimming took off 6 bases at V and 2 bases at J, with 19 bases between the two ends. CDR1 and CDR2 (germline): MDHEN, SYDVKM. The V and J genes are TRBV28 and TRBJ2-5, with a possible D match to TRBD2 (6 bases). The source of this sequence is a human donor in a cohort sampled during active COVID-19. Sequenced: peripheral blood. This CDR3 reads CASRPKTSRYQETQYF. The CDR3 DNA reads TGTGCCAGCAGACCGAAGACTAGTCGTTATCAAGAGACCCAGTACTTC.